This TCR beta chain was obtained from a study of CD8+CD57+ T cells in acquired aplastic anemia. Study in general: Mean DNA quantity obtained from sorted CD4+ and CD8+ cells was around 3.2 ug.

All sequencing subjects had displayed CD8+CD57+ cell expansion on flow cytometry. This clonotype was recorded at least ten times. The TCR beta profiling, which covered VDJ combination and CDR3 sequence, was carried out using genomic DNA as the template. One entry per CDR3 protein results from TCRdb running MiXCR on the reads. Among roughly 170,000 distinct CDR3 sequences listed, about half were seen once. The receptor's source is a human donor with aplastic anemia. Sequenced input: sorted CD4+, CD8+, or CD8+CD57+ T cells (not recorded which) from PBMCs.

The CDR3 loop reads CSVGTGTDTQYF. CDR3 nucleotides: TGCAGCGTCGGGACAGGAACAGATACGCAGTATTTT. The chain is built from TRBV29-1 and TRBJ2-3; 8 nucleotides agree with TRBD1. The V segment lost 6 bases and the J segment 3 bases; nucleotides outside the gene matches: 2. Germline CDR1 SQVTM, CDR2 ANQGSEA. The CDR3 sequence is 12 residues long.